What follows are 26 T cell receptor beta chains derived from one specimen sequenced in a study of blood T cell repertoires in COVID-19. Clones were sequenced by immunoSEQ multiplex PCR, and TCRdb holds only the in-frame ones, with some missing. The sample consists of 45,000 to 60,000 clones, roughly four fifths of them appearing once. The sequenced material came from peripheral blood. The receptors come from a woman between 55 and 75 years old with acute or convalescent COVID-19.

For the CDR3, the DNA is TGTGCCAGCAGCCATTCCCCAGGGAACACCGGGGAGCTGTTTTTT. Amino acids: CASSHSPGNTGELFF. This chain connects TRBV7-3 to TRBJ2-2; no clear D. Trimming pared 5 bases from V and 1 base from J, leaving 11 bases between. CDR3 length: 15 residues. Germline CDR1 is SGHTA and CDR2 is FQGTGA.

The chain recombines TRBV19 with TRBJ1-2, with 9 bases aligning to TRBD1. The CDR3 extends over 14 amino acids. Trimming took 5 bases from V and 4 from J; bases not matched to a gene: 5. Germline V gene lookup returns CDR1 LNHDA and CDR2 SQIVND (reference sequence). The CDR3: CASSGGQGLYGYTF. CDR3 bases: TGTGCCAGTAGTGGCGGACAGGGGCTCTATGGCTACACCTTC. Based on the CDR3 plus reference TRBV19 and TRBJ1-2, the full variable domain is DGGITQSPKYLFRKEGQNVTLSCEQNLNHDAMYWYRQDPGQGLRLIYYSQIVNDFQKGDIAEGYSVSREKKESFPLTVTSAQKNPTAFYLCASSGGQGLYGYTFGSGTRLTVV.

The chain links TRBV25-1 to TRBJ1-4; D is undetermined. The germline gives CDR1 MGHDK, CDR2 SYGVNS. This CDR3 has 14 amino acids. V was pared by 0 bases and J by 4 bases, with 6 bases between. This chain's CDR3 is CASSEYNFNEKLFF. The CDR3, as DNA: TGTGCCAGCAGTGAATATAATTTTAATGAAAAACTGTTTTTT.

The V call is TRBV4-2, the J call TRBJ2-1; D is perhaps TRBD1 (5 bases). The germline CDR1 and CDR2 sequences are LGHNA and YNFKEQ. The CDR3 is 16 amino acids. With 0 bases removed from V and 3 bases from J, the gap between germline ends came to 12 bases. The DNA for the CDR3 is TGTGCCAGCAGCCAAGATGGAGCAGGGAACTACAATGAGCAGTTCTTC. Its translation is CASSQDGAGNYNEQFF.

This rearrangement joins TRBV5-1 to TRBJ2-5; 9 nucleotides agree with TRBD2. Germline trimming cut 0 bases from V and 5 bases from J; bases unmatched to any gene: 8. The CDR3 consists of 16 residues. CDR1 is SGHRS and CDR2 is YFSETQ in the germline V gene. CDR3 DNA sequence: TGCGCCAGCAGCTTGGCCGGGACTAGCCAATGGGAGACCCAGTACTTC. It codes for CASSLAGTSQWETQYF.

The J gene is TRBJ1-2, the V gene TRBV5-6; D unresolved. Germline CDR1 and CDR2: SGHDT and YYEEEE. This CDR3 spans 14 amino acids. Trimming took 2 bases from V and 2 from J, leaving 10 bases between them. The CDR3 reads CASSFYGENYGYTF. The CDR3 DNA reads as TGTGCCAGCAGCTTTTACGGGGAAAACTATGGCTACACCTTC.

This clone came up a few times. V usage is TRBV21-1 and J usage is TRBJ1-5. TRBV21-1 is designated a pseudogene. The CDR3 runs 17 residues. CDR3 bases: TGTGCCAGCAGCAAAGCGCGGGTTAATAATAGCAATCAGCCCCAGCATTTT. Protein product: CASSKARVNNSNQPQHF.

J is TRBJ1-2 and V is TRBV30, with TRBD1 as a possible D gene (6 bases). CDR3 size: 15 residues. Germline V CDR1 and CDR2: GTSNPN, SVGIG (reference sequence). V shed 3 bases and J shed 0 bases, with 14 bases lying between them. The CDR3 nucleotides are TGTGCCTGGAGCCCCCGGGACACTGCTAACTATGGCTACACCTTC. Translation: CAWSPRDTANYGYTF.

The V call is TRBV11-3, the J call TRBJ2-2, with 11 bases matching TRBD1. The germline V gene has CDR1 SGHNT and CDR2 YENEEA. V dropped 5 bases and J dropped 5; count of bases not matched to a gene: 7. The CDR3 extends over 16 amino acids. The CDR3 here is CASSEEGTGGTGELFF. The CDR3, as DNA: TGTGCCAGCAGCGAAGAAGGGACAGGGGGTACCGGGGAGCTGTTTTTT.

The genes are TRBV3-1 (or the pseudogene TRBV3-2) and TRBJ2-3; TRBD2 aligns across 14 bases. The CDR3 contains 16 residues. The J segment lost 5 bases and the V segment lost 1 base, leaving 2 bases of the junction unmatched. Germline CDR1 is LGHDT and CDR2 is YNNKEL (reference sequence). CDR3 protein: CASSQGTSGRIDTQYF. CDR3 in DNA: TGTGCCAGCAGCCAAGGGACTAGCGGGAGGATAGATACGCAGTATTTT.

The chain joins TRBV12-3 or TRBV12-4 to TRBJ1-2, with TRBD1 matching over 7 bases. V shed 5 bases, J shed 8 bases, and the junction held 8 bases outside the gene matches. The CDR3 spans 13 residues. The CDR3 DNA is TGTGCCAGCAGTCCCGACAGGGTGAGAGGCTACACCTTC. It codes for CASSPDRVRGYTF.

The table lists this clone with a few counts. The chain joins TRBV5-4 to TRBJ2-2; D may be TRBD1 (6 bases). The V and J ends lost 2 bases and 9 bases respectively, with 11 bases between them. Germline assignment: CDR1 SGHNT and CDR2 YYREEE (reference sequence). This CDR3 has 13 amino acids. The CDR3 loop is CASSFNQGRELFF. CDR3 in DNA: TGTGCCAGCAGCTTCAACCAGGGGCGGGAGCTGTTTTTT.

A single count supports this clone. The V and J genes are TRBV18 and TRBJ1-4, with D possibly TRBD1 on 5 matching bases. V was pared by 4 bases and J by 8 bases, with 14 bases between. Per germline, CDR1 KGHSH and CDR2 LQKENI. This CDR3 has 14 residues. For the CDR3, the DNA is TGTGCCAGCTCACAACAAACAGGCCGGGAAAAACTGTTTTTT. This translates into CASSQQTGREKLFF. The whole variable domain, remainder taken from reference TRBV18 and TRBJ1-4, is NAGVMQNPRHLVRRRGQEARLRCSPMKGHSHVYWYRQLPEEGLKFMVYLQKENIIDESGMPKERFSAEFPKEGPSILRIQQVVRGDSAAYFCASSQQTGREKLFFGSGTQLSVL.

This clone was seen a few times. V and J are TRBV7-2 and TRBJ2-7; 10 nucleotides align to TRBD2. Germline V gene lookup returns CDR1 SGHTA and CDR2 FQGNSA. This CDR3 region has 18 residues. V lost 2 bases and J lost 4; bases outside the gene matches: 14. CDR3 region: CASSLSSRRLAGLYEQYF. CDR3 nucleotides: TGTGCCAGCAGCTTATCCTCCCGACGACTAGCGGGTTTATACGAGCAGTACTTC.

The chain joins TRBV5-6 to TRBJ1-2, with D unresolved. The germline V and J ends were trimmed by 1 base and 0 bases, with 10 bases remaining between them. The CDR3 loop spans 15 amino acids. Germline V gene data show CDR1 as SGHDT and CDR2 as YYEEEE. The CDR3 DNA reads as TGTGCCAGCAGCTTGTGGGCAGCCTCTAACTATGGCTACACCTTC. It is translated as CASSLWAASNYGYTF.

The chain joins TRBV6-6 to TRBJ1-5; a possible D gene is TRBD1 (6 bases). V lost 5 bases to trimming and J lost 2 bases, with 13 bases between them. Per the germline V gene, CDR1 is MNHNY and CDR2 is SVGAGI (reference sequence). The CDR3 extends over 15 amino acids. CDR3 DNA sequence: TGTGCCAGCAGTGACGGGACATCACGCAATCAGCCCCAGCATTTT. Encoded protein: CASSDGTSRNQPQHF.

The chain uses TRBV7-2 and TRBJ1-5; 7 nucleotides align to TRBD1. The V gene end was trimmed by 4 bases and the J gene end by 3 bases; junction bases not matched to a gene: 3. This CDR3 comprises 14 residues. The germline CDR1 and CDR2 sequences are SGHTA and FQGNSA. DNA of the CDR3: TGTGCCAGCAGCTCCGGGACAGACAATCAGCCCCAGCATTTT. Encoded protein: CASSSGTDNQPQHF. The whole variable domain, filled in from reference TRBV7-2 and TRBJ1-5, reads GAGVSQSPSNKVTEKGKDVELRCDPISGHTALYWYRQSLGQGLEFLIYFQGNSAPDKSGLPSDRFSAERTGGSVSTLTIQRTQQEDSAVYLCASSSGTDNQPQHFGDGTRLSIL.

The chain couples TRBV9 to TRBJ2-1; the D gene is possibly TRBD2 (6 bases). Trimming pared 1 base from V and 1 base from J, leaving 12 bases between. This CDR3 has 16 residues. Germline CDR1 is SGDLS and CDR2 is YYNGEE. The CDR3 here is CASSVLPEGSYNEQFF. CDR3 sequence (DNA): TGTGCCAGCAGCGTATTGCCGGAGGGGTCCTACAATGAGCAGTTCTTC.

In this sample, this clone turned up once. This sequence joins TRBV10-3 and TRBJ2-7, with D tentatively TRBD1 (5 bases). CDR1 is ENHRY and CDR2 is SYGVKD in the germline V gene. V was clipped by 8 bases and J by 6 bases, with 14 bases between them. The CDR3 sequence is 12 residues long. CDR3 residues: CAIGEQEGEQYF. CDR3 coding DNA: TGTGCCATCGGGGAACAGGAAGGCGAGCAGTACTTC.

The V gene is TRBV7-3, the J gene TRBJ1-2; 9 positions match TRBD1. Germline V gene data show CDR1 as SGHTA and CDR2 as FQGTGA. The CDR3 loop spans 13 amino acids. J was trimmed by 6 bases and V by 5 bases; bases with no gene match: 4. The CDR3 sequence: CASSQQGADGYTF. The DNA of the CDR3 is TGTGCCAGCAGCCAACAGGGGGCGGATGGCTACACCTTC.

The chain has TRBV5-5 and TRBJ2-1; TRBD2 might be the D (6 bases). V lost 2 bases, J lost 9 bases, and 12 bases lay in between. The CDR3 is 13 amino acids. Germline CDR1 SGHKS, CDR2 YYEKEE (reference sequence). DNA of the CDR3: TGTGCCAGCAGCTTTCGGGGCGGGACTGAGCAGTTCTTC. Amino acid sequence: CASSFRGGTEQFF.

The chain uses TRBV9 and TRBJ2-3; 9 bases align to TRBD2. This CDR3 region has 18 residues. Germline CDR1 and CDR2: SGDLS and YYNGEE. Losses at the gene ends were 0 bases for V and 0 bases for J; bases not matched to a gene: 8. In DNA, the CDR3 is TGTGCCAGCAGCGTAGCTACGAGTAGCGGGGGTAGCACAGATACGCAGTATTTT. Encoded protein: CASSVATSSGGSTDTQYF.

This chain uses TRBV28 with TRBJ2-7; 7 bases line up with TRBD1. The CDR3 has 13 residues. Germline loops: CDR1 MDHEN, CDR2 SYDVKM. Trimming cost V 7 bases and J 3 bases; bases outside gene matches: 6. The DNA of the CDR3 is TGTGCCAGCATTGGGCAGGGGGACTACGAGCAGTACTTC. It specifies CASIGQGDYEQYF.

This chain joins TRBV7-9 and TRBJ1-2; 8 bases agree with TRBD1. This CDR3 contains 16 residues. Losses at the gene ends were 5 bases for V and 4 bases for J; bases not matched to a gene: 12. Germline assignment: CDR1 SEHNR and CDR2 FQNEAQ (reference sequence). Here the CDR3 reads CASSLRRTGFVYGYTF. The CDR3, as DNA: TGTGCCAGCAGCCTTCGCAGGACAGGGTTTGTCTATGGCTACACCTTC.

The chain joins TRBV2 to TRBJ1-5; tentative D call: TRBD1 (6 bases). The germline V and J ends were trimmed by 5 bases and 3 bases, with 11 bases remaining between them. The CDR3 runs to 14 residues. In germline, CDR1 is SNHLY, CDR2 FYNNEI. CDR3 in amino acids: CASSFDRNNQPQHF. The CDR3 DNA is TGTGCCAGCAGTTTCGACAGGAACAATCAGCCCCAGCATTTT.

This chain uses TRBV6-2 or TRBV6-3 with TRBJ2-3, with D maybe TRBD2 (5 bases). The CDR3 loop spans 17 amino acids. From germline, CDR1 is MNHEY and CDR2 SVGEGT. The V end was cut by 3 bases, the J end by 0 bases, with 16 bases between. Here the CDR3 reads CASSYAPSGSSTDTQYF. CDR3 nucleotides: TGTGCCAGCAGTTATGCCCCGAGCGGCTCTAGCACAGATACGCAGTATTTT.